This T cell receptor (beta chain) was recorded in a study of shared clonotypes between healthy human individuals. Libraries were prepared by immunoSEQ multiplex PCR; TCRdb keeps only in-frame clonotypes and omits some of them. The table records a few hundred thousand clones, 60% to 80% of them present only once. Germline V gives CDR1 SGHAT, CDR2 FQNNGV. The CDR3 is made up of 14 amino acids. V gave up 5 bases and J gave up 10 bases, with 18 bases separating them. Whole-study findings and limits: Represented diversity (both genetic and exposure-history) was limited by the small number of donors.

When samples were unsorted, around 83 million PBMCs were used for genomic DNA. A remark on this clone: The target antigen is unknown.

This chain links TRBV11-2 with TRBJ2-1; D remains unclear. The receptor was derived from a woman between 40 and 55 years old in good health. Some clones in this sample may be carry-over from other donors' samples. Sequences were obtained from PBMCs. In DNA form, the CDR3 reads TGTGCCAGCAGCCCCTCAGAAAACTACCGCGAGCAGTTCTTC. Protein product: CASSPSENYREQFF.